This T cell receptor beta chain comes out of a study of blood T cell repertoires in COVID-19. At the level of the study: COVID-19 samples collected from the United States, Italy and Spain covered acute and convalescent phases. From T cells, B-cell-depleted T cells, or PBMCs came the material, which was cDNA or gDNA.

Original processing methods: Using reference gene primer amplification, nucleated cell counts were estimated. The repertoire was sequenced with immunoSEQ multiplex PCR; TCRdb's copy has only in-frame clones and lacks some. Clone size and V and J calls were adopted from that table, with D and trimming inferred from the DNA. Among roughly 200,000 clones listed, 87% were seen once. The CDR3 is 17 residues long. The V gene's germline CDR1 is PRHDT and CDR2 FYEKMQ (reference sequence). Trimming cost V 4 bases and J 6 bases; bases outside gene matches: 10. The TCR comes from a man aged 55 to 69 who had recovered from COVID-19. The sample consisted of peripheral blood. The V call is TRBV13, the J call TRBJ2-2; 11 bases line up with TRBD1. As DNA, the CDR3 is TGTGCCAGCAGCTCTTACCGGGACAGGGGGTCTCCCGGGGAGCTGTTTTTT. Its protein product is CASSSYRDRGSPGELFF. The complete variable domain, with remaining parts taken from reference TRBV13 and TRBJ2-2, reads AAGVIQSPRHLIKEKRETATLKCYPIPRHDTVYWYQQGPGQDPQFLISFYEKMQSDKGSIPDRFSAQQFSDYHSELNMSSLELGDSALYFCASSSYRDRGSPGELFFGEGSRLTVL.